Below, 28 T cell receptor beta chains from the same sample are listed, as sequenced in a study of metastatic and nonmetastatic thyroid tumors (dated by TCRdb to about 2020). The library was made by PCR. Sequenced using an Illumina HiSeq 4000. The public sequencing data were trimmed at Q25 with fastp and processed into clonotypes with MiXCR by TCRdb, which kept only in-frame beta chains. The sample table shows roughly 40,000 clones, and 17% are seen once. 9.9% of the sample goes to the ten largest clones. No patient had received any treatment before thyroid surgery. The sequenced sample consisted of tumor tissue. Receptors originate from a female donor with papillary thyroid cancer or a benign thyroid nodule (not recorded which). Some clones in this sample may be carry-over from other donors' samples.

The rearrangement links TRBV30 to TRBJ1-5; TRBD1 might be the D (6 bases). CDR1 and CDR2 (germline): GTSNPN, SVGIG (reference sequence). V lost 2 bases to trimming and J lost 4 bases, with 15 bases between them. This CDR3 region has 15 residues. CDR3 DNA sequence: TGTGCCTGGAGTCAACAGGGCCACAGGAATCAGCCCCAGCATTTT. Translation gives CAWSQQGHRNQPQHF.

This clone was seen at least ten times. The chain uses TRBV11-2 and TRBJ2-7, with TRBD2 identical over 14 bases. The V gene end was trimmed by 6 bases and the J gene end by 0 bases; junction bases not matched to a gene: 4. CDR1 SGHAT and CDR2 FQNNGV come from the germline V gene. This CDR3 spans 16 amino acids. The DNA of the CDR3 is TGTGCCAGCAGAAGGACTAGCGGGGGGAGCTCCTACGAGCAGTACTTC. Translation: CASRRTSGGSSYEQYF. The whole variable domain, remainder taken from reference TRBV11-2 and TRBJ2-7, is EAGVAQSPRYKIIEKRQSVAFWCNPISGHATLYWYQQILGQGPKLLIQFQNNGVVDDSQLPKDRFSAERLKGVDSTLKIQPAKLEDSAVYLCASRRTSGGSSYEQYFGPGTRLTVT.

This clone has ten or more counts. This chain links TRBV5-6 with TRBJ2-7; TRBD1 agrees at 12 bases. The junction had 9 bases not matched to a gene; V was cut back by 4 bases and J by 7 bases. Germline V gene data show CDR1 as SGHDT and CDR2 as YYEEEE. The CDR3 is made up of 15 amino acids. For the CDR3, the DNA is TGTGCCAGCAGCACCCACGGGACAGGGGGCAGGGAGCAGTACTTC. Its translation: CASSTHGTGGREQYF.

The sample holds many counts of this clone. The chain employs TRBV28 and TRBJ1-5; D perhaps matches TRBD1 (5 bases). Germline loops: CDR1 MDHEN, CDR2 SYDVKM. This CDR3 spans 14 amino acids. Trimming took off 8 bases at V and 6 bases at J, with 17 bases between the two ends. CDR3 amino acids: CASRFPGHTQPQHF. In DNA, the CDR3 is TGTGCCAGCCGATTCCCAGGGCACACTCAGCCCCAGCATTTT. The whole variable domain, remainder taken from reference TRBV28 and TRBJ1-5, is DVKVTQSSRYLVKRTGEKVFLECVQDMDHENMFWYRQDPGLGLRLIYFSYDVKMKEKGDIPEGYSVSREKKERFSLILESASTNQTSMYLCASRFPGHTQPQHFGDGTRLSIL.

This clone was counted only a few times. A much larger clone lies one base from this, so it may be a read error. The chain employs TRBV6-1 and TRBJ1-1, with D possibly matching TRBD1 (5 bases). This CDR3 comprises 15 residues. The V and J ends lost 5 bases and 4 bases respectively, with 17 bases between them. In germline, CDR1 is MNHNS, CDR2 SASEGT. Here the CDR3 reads CASSRGTGVGTEAFF. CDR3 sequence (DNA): TGTGCCAGCAGTAGAGGTACGGGGGTCGGCACTGAAGCTTTCTTT.

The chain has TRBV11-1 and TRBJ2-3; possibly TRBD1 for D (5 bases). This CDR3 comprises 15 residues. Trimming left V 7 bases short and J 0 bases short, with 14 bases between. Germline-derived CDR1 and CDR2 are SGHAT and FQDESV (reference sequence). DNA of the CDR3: TGTGCCAGCATCCCACCAGGGTCCAGCACAGATACGCAGTATTTT. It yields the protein CASIPPGSSTDTQYF.

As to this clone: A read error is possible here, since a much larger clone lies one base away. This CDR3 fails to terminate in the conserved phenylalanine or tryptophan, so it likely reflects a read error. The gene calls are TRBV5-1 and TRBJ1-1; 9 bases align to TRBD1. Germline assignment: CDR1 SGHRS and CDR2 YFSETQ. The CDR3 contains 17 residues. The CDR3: CSSSPWTGANLGTEAFL. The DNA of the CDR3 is TGCTCCAGCAGCCCGTGGACAGGGGCAAACCTGGGCACTGAAGCTTTCCTT.

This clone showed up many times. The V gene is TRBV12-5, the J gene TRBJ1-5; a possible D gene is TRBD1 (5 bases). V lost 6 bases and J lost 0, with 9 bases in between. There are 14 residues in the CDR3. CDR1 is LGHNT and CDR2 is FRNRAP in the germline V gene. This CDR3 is CASGKGNSNQPQHF. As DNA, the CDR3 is TGTGCTAGTGGGAAGGGGAATAGCAATCAGCCCCAGCATTTT.

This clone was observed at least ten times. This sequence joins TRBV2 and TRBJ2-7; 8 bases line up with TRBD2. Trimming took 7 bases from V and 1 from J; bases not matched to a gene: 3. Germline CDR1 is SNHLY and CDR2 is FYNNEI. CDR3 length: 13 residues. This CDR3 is CASIPGGSYEQYF. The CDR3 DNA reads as TGTGCCAGCATTCCGGGGGGGTCCTACGAGCAGTACTTC. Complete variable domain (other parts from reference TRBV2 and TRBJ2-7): EPEVTQTPSHQVTQMGQEVILRCVPISNHLYFYWYRQILGQKVEFLVSFYNNEISEKSEIFDDQFSVERPDGSNFTLKIRSTKLEDSAMYFCASIPGGSYEQYFGPGTRLTVT.

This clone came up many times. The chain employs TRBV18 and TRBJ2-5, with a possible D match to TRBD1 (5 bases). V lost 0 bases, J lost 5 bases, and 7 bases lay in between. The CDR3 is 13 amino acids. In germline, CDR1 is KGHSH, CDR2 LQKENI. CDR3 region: CASSPPAGETQYF. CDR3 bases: TGTGCCAGCTCACCACCGGCAGGGGAGACCCAGTACTTC.

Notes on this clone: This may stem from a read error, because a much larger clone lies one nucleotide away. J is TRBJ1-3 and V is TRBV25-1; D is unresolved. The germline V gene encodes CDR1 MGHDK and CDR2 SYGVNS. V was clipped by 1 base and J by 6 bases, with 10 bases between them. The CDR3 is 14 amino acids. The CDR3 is CASSESPEKNTIYF. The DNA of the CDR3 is TGTGCCAGCAGTGAATCGCCAGAGAAAAACACCATATATTTT. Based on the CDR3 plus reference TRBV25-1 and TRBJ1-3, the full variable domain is EADIYQTPRYLVIGTGKKITLECSQTMGHDKMYWYQQDPGMELHLIHYSYGVNSTEKGDLSSESTVSRIRTEHFPLTLESARPSHTSQYLCASSESPEKNTIYFGEGSWLTVV.

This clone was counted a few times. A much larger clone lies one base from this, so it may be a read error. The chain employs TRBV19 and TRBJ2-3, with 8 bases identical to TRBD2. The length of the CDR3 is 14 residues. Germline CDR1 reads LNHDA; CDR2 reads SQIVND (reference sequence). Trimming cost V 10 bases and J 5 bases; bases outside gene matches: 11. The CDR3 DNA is TGTGCCACCAAGGAGCGGGAGTCCTTAGATACGCAGTATTTT. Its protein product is CATKERESLDTQYF.

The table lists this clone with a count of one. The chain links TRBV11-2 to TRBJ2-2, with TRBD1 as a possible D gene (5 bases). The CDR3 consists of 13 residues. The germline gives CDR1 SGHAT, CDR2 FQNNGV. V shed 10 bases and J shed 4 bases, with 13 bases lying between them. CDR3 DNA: TGTGCCATCAGTTTAAGGGGCACCGGGGAGCTGTTTTTT. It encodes CAISLRGTGELFF. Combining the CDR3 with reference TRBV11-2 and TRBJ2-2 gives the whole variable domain EAGVAQSPRYKIIEKRQSVAFWCNPISGHATLYWYQQILGQGPKLLIQFQNNGVVDDSQLPKDRFSAERLKGVDSTLKIQPAKLEDSAVYLCAISLRGTGELFFGEGSRLTVL.

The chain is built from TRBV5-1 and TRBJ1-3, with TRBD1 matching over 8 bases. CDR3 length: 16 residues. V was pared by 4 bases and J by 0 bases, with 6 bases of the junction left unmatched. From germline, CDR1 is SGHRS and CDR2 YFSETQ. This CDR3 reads CASSKGTGLSGNTIYF. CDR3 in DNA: TGCGCCAGCAGCAAGGGGACAGGCCTCTCTGGAAACACCATATATTTT.

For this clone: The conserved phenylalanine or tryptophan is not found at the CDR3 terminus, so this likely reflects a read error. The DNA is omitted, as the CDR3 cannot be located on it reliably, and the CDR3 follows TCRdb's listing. CDR3 region: CASSESMQVAILL. This rearrangement joins TRBV10-2 to TRBJ2-7. Germline CDR1 WSHSY, CDR2 SAAADI. The CDR3 has 13 amino acids, counting both end residues.

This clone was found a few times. The CDR3 sequence is CASSPETGDETQYF. CDR3 coding DNA: TGTGCCAGCTCACCAGAGACAGGGGATGAGACCCAGTACTTC. The chain recombines TRBV18 with TRBJ2-5; 8 nucleotides align to TRBD1. This CDR3 has 14 amino acids. The V and J ends lost 2 bases and 5 bases, in that order; junction bases with no gene match: 4. Per the germline V gene, CDR1 is KGHSH and CDR2 is LQKENI.

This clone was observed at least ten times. The chain's CDR3 is CSARRPTSSGSEQFF. The CDR3 nucleotides are TGCAGTGCTAGACGACCCACCTCTAGCGGGAGTGAGCAGTTCTTC. The rearrangement joins TRBV20-1 to TRBJ2-1; 10 positions match TRBD2. The CDR3 extends over 15 amino acids. Trimming took 2 bases from V and 9 from J; bases not matched to a gene: 10. CDR1 and CDR2 from the germline V gene are DFQATT and SNEGSKA (reference sequence).

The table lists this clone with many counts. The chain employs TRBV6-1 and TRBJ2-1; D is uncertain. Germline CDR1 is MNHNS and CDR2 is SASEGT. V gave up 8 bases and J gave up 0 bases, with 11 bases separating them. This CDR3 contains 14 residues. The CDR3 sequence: CASQLDGSYNEQFF. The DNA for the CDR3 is TGTGCCAGCCAACTGGATGGCTCCTACAATGAGCAGTTCTTC.

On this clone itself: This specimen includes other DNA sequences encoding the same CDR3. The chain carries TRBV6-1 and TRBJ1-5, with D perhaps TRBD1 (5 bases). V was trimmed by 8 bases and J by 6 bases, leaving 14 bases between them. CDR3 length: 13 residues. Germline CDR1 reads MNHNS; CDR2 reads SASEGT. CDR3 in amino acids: CASRTGGSQPQHF. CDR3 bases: TGTGCCAGCCGTACAGGCGGGAGTCAGCCCCAGCATTTT.

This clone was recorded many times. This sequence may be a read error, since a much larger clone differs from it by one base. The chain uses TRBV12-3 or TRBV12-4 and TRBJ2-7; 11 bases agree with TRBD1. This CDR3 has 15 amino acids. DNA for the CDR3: TGTGCCGGCAGTACCGGGACAGGGGGGTCCTACGAGCAGTACTTC. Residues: CAGSTGTGGSYEQYF.

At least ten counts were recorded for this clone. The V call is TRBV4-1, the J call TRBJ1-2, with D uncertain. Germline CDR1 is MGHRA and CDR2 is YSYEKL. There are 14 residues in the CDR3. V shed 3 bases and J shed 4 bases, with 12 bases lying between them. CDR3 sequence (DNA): TGCGCCAGCAGCCAGCAAAGGGTAGGCTATGGCTACACCTTC. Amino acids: CASSQQRVGYGYTF.

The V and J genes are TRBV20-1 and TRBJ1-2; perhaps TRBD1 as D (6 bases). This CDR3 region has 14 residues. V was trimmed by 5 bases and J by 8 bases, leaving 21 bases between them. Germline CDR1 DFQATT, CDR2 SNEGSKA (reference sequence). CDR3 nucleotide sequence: TGCAGTGCTTCTACTCAGGGGCGCGACAGGGGCTACACCTTC. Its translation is CSASTQGRDRGYTF.

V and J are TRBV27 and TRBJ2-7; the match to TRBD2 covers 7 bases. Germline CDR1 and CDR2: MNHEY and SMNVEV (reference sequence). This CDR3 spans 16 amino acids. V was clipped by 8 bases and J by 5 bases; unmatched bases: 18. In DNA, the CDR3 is TGTGCCAGCGGTACCCCTCTACATGGAGCGGGGCACGAGCAGTACTTC. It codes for CASGTPLHGAGHEQYF.

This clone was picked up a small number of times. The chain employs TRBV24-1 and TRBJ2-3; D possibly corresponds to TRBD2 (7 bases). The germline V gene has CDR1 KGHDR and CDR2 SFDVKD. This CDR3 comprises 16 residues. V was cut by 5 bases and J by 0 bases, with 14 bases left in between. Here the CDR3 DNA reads TGTGCCACCAGTGGTAGGACTAGGGGGAGCACAGATACGCAGTATTTT. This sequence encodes CATSGRTRGSTDTQYF.

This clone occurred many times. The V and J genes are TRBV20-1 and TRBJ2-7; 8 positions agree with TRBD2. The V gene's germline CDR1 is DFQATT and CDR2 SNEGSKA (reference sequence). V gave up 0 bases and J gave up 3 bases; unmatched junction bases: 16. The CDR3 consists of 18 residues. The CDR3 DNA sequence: TGCAGTGCTAGAGATTTTCTCGCCGCCGGGACTAGTAACTACGAGCAGTACTTC. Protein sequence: CSARDFLAAGTSNYEQYF.

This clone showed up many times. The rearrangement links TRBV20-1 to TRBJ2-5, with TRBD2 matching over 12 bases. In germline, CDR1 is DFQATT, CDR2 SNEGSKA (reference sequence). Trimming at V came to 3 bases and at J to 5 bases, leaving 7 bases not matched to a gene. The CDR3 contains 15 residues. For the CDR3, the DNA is TGCAGTGCTAGTCCCCTAGCGGGAGGGCAGGAGACCCAGTACTTC. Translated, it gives CSASPLAGGQETQYF.

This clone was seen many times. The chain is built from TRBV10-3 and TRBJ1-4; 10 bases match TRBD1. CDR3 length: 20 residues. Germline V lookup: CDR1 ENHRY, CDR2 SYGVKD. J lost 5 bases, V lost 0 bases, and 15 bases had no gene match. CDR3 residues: CAISESQILRQGASNEKLFF. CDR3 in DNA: TGTGCCATCAGTGAGTCTCAGATTCTTAGACAGGGGGCCTCGAATGAAAAACTGTTTTTT.

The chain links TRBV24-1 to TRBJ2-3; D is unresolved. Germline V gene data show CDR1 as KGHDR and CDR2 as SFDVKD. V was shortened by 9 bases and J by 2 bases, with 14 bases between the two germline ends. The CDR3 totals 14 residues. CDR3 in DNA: TGTGCCACCGTGGATAGAGGAAACACAGATACGCAGTATTTT. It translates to CATVDRGNTDTQYF.